This passage covers 21 T cell receptor beta chains from one sample sequenced in a study of blood T cell repertoires in COVID-19. TCRdb's copy holds only in-frame clones and misses some; the assay was immunoSEQ multiplex PCR. The data show some 80,000 clones, about four fifths seen once. Input material: peripheral blood. Source of these receptors: a woman between 65 and 79 years old with acute or convalescent COVID-19.

V is TRBV5-6 and J is TRBJ2-1, with 7 bases aligning to TRBD2. Germline V gene lookup returns CDR1 SGHDT and CDR2 YYEEEE. The CDR3 has 18 amino acids. The junction had 12 bases not matched to a gene; V was cut back by 3 bases and J by 0 bases. The DNA of the CDR3 is TGTGCCAGCAGCTCCCGACAGCGGGGTTACAGCTCCTACAATGAGCAGTTCTTC. Its translation: CASSSRQRGYSSYNEQFF.

V and J are TRBV5-1 and TRBJ2-7; 11 bases agree with TRBD2. Trimming removed 5 bases from V and 3 bases from J; junction bases left unmatched: 4. This CDR3 has 14 amino acids. The germline gives CDR1 SGHRS, CDR2 YFSETQ. The DNA for the CDR3 is TGCGCCAGCAGGGCCGGGACTAGCGGCTACGAGCAGTACTTC. Amino acids: CASRAGTSGYEQYF.

A few counts support this clone. V is TRBV9 and J is TRBJ2-3, with a tentative D call TRBD2 (5 bases). V lost 0 bases and J 6 bases, leaving 8 bases between the germline ends. The CDR3 spans 13 residues. Germline CDR1 reads SGDLS; CDR2 reads YYNGEE. In DNA form, the CDR3 reads TGTGCCAGCAGCGTAGAGGGAGTCGATACGCAGTATTTT. Translating it yields CASSVEGVDTQYF.

The J gene is TRBJ2-7, the V gene TRBV7-9; possibly TRBD1 for D (5 bases). Germline lookup yields CDR1 SEHNR and CDR2 FQNEAQ (reference sequence). The length of the CDR3 is 14 residues. The V end was cut by 4 bases, the J end by 3 bases, with 13 bases between. In nucleotides, the CDR3 is TGTGCCAGCAGCTCTGACAGACCCGGCTACGAGCAGTACTTC. This codes for CASSSDRPGYEQYF.

The genes are TRBV2 and TRBJ2-1; 12 nucleotides match TRBD2. Germline V gene lookup returns CDR1 SNHLY and CDR2 FYNNEI. J was trimmed by 6 bases and V by 6 bases; bases with no gene match: 9. The CDR3 sequence is 16 residues long. The CDR3 bases are TGTGCCAGCAGAAAAAGACTAGCGGGAGTTAGCAATGAGCAGTTCTTC. Its translation is CASRKRLAGVSNEQFF.

This chain links TRBV4-2 with TRBJ2-1; a possible D gene is TRBD2 (5 bases). The CDR3 consists of 15 residues. Per germline, CDR1 LGHNA and CDR2 YNFKEQ. Trimming took off 0 bases at V and 6 bases at J, with 12 bases between the two ends. CDR3 sequence: CASSQDQASFNEQFF. As DNA, the CDR3 is TGTGCCAGCAGCCAAGATCAGGCTAGCTTCAATGAGCAGTTCTTC.

The chain combines TRBV10-3 with TRBJ1-5; tentative D call: TRBD1 (5 bases). This CDR3 region has 14 residues. Germline lookup yields CDR1 ENHRY and CDR2 SYGVKD. Trimming pared 0 bases from V and 6 bases from J, leaving 9 bases between. DNA for the CDR3: TGTGCCATCAGTGAGTCGGAAGGGGCTCAGCCCCAGCATTTT. Translating gives CAISESEGAQPQHF.

This clone was seen a few times. The chain carries TRBV19 and TRBJ1-5, with 7 bases that match TRBD1. V was pared by 3 bases and J by 2 bases, with 7 bases of the junction left unmatched. The CDR3 has 16 amino acids. CDR1 is LNHDA and CDR2 is SQIVND in the germline V gene (reference sequence). In nucleotides, the CDR3 is TGTGCCAGTAGTATTGTACAGGGGAGCGGCAATCAGCCCCAGCATTTT. Its protein product is CASSIVQGSGNQPQHF.

The CDR3, as DNA: TGTGCCAGTCGGGCGGGAGTGTTGGGGGTGTCCTACAATGAGCAGTTCTTC. Residues: CASRAGVLGVSYNEQFF. This rearrangement joins TRBV11-2 to TRBJ2-1; 7 positions match TRBD2. The V gene end was trimmed by 9 bases and the J gene end by 1 base; junction bases not matched to a gene: 15. The CDR3 is 17 amino acids. The germline gives CDR1 SGHAT, CDR2 FQNNGV.

This rearrangement joins TRBV6-2 or TRBV6-3 to TRBJ2-7; D gene ambiguous. Trimming cost V 5 bases and J 6 bases, with 8 bases left between them. The CDR3 length is 11 residues. Germline V CDR1 and CDR2: MNHEY, SVGEGT. CDR3 residues: CASSAPREQYF. In nucleotides, the CDR3 is TGTGCCAGCAGTGCGCCCCGCGAGCAGTACTTC.

The chain joins TRBV7-3 to TRBJ1-1; D is undetermined. V lost 5 bases, J lost 2 bases, and 9 bases lay in between. The CDR3 is made up of 13 amino acids. Germline values: CDR1 SGHTA, CDR2 FQGTGA. Here the CDR3 reads CASSPSVNTEAFF. Written as DNA, the CDR3 is TGTGCCAGCAGCCCATCAGTAAACACTGAAGCTTTCTTT. Variable domain in full (rest from reference TRBV7-3 and TRBJ1-1): GAGVSQTPSNKVTEKGKYVELRCDPISGHTALYWYRQSLGQGPEFLIYFQGTGAADDSGLPNDRFFAVRPEGSVSTLKIQRTERGDSAVYLCASSPSVNTEAFFGQGTRLTVV.

The rearrangement joins TRBV27 to TRBJ1-2, with D possibly TRBD1 on 6 matching bases. V was pared by 1 base and J by 0 bases, with 15 bases between. The CDR3 length is 17 residues. The germline gives CDR1 MNHEY, CDR2 SMNVEV (reference sequence). As DNA, the CDR3 is TGTGCCAGCAGTTTATACGGACAGAGTGCCTCTAACTATGGCTACACCTTC. Protein sequence: CASSLYGQSASNYGYTF.

The CDR3 region is CSASGYPEQYF. The CDR3 DNA sequence: TGCAGTGCTTCAGGGTATCCTGAGCAGTACTTC. V gene TRBV20-1 combines with J gene TRBJ2-7; possibly TRBD1 for D (5 bases). Trimming removed 5 bases from V and 7 bases from J, with 12 bases in between. Germline V CDR1 and CDR2: DFQATT, SNEGSKA (reference sequence). The CDR3 sequence is 11 residues long.

The DNA for the CDR3 is TGTGCCAGCATAAGGGCTAGCGGGATCCACGAGCAGTACTTC. Amino acid sequence: CASIRASGIHEQYF. The J gene is TRBJ2-7, the V gene TRBV2, with 9 nucleotides matching TRBD2. The J segment lost 5 bases and the V segment lost 7 bases, leaving 9 bases of the junction unmatched. Germline values: CDR1 SNHLY, CDR2 FYNNEI. The CDR3 is made up of 14 amino acids.

The V call is TRBV3-1 (or the pseudogene TRBV3-2), the J call TRBJ1-5, with D perhaps TRBD1 (5 bases). V lost 0 bases and J lost 5, with 11 bases in between. From germline, CDR1 is LGHDT and CDR2 YNNKEL (reference sequence). The CDR3 spans 15 residues. Here the CDR3 reads CASSQDTREDQPQHF. The CDR3 DNA follows: TGTGCCAGCAGCCAAGATACCAGGGAGGATCAGCCCCAGCATTTT.

This clone was recorded only once. The CDR3 region has the DNA TGTGCCACCAGCGGGGGACAGGGGGCTGGAAACACCATATATTTT. It codes for CATSGGQGAGNTIYF. This chain joins TRBV15 and TRBJ1-3, with TRBD1 matching over 11 bases. The V segment lost 5 bases and the J segment 2 bases; nucleotides outside the gene matches: 2. CDR1 and CDR2 (germline): LNHNV, YYDKDF (reference sequence). The CDR3 is 15 residues long.

The chain employs TRBV7-6 and TRBJ2-1, with 13 bases that match TRBD2. The V and J ends lost 1 base and 6 bases, in that order; junction bases with no gene match: 6. The length of the CDR3 is 17 residues. CDR1 SGHVS and CDR2 FNYEAQ come from the germline V gene. This chain's CDR3 is CASSLGTSGSVGNEQFF. The CDR3 DNA reads as TGTGCCAGCAGCTTAGGGACTAGCGGGAGCGTTGGCAATGAGCAGTTCTTC.

This clone showed up just a few times. V gene TRBV11-3 combines with J gene TRBJ2-7; 10 bases map to TRBD2. Germline values: CDR1 SGHNT, CDR2 YENEEA. The CDR3 has 18 residues. With 1 base clipped from V and 2 bases from J, the junction kept 11 bases outside the gene matches. In DNA, the CDR3 is TGTGCCAGCAGCTTAGTAGTAGCGGGAGGTCGCCGTACCTACGAGCAGTACTTC. This translates into CASSLVVAGGRRTYEQYF.

This clone showed up just once. The chain recombines TRBV19 with TRBJ2-3, with D uncertain. Germline assignment: CDR1 LNHDA and CDR2 SQIVND (reference sequence). The CDR3 consists of 15 residues. The ends were cut back, 1 base at V and 6 bases at J, with 14 bases in the middle. The CDR3 sequence is CASSIATPTVDTQYF. For the CDR3, the DNA is TGTGCCAGTAGTATAGCGACGCCTACAGTGGATACGCAGTATTTT. The entire variable domain, with the rest obtained from reference TRBV19 and TRBJ2-3, is as follows: DGGITQSPKYLFRKEGQNVTLSCEQNLNHDAMYWYRQDPGQGLRLIYYSQIVNDFQKGDIAEGYSVSREKKESFPLTVTSAQKNPTAFYLCASSIATPTVDTQYFGPGTRLTVL.

The rearrangement joins TRBV15 to TRBJ2-5, with 8 bases that match TRBD2. The germline CDR1 and CDR2 sequences are LNHNV and YYDKDF (reference sequence). Germline trimming cut 1 base from V and 1 base from J; bases unmatched to any gene: 11. This CDR3 spans 18 amino acids. DNA for the CDR3: TGTGCCACCAGCAGAGGGAACCGAGCGGGAGCCTCCCAAGAGACCCAGTACTTC. Translated, it gives CATSRGNRAGASQETQYF.

J is TRBJ2-1 and V is TRBV6-5; 7 bases fit TRBD1. CDR3 size: 15 residues. Germline lookup yields CDR1 MNHEY and CDR2 SVGAGI. Germline trimming cut 8 bases from V and 4 bases from J; bases unmatched to any gene: 11. The CDR3 DNA reads as TGTGCCAGCGGGAAAGAGACAGGGCTATACAATGAGCAGTTCTTC. Translation gives CASGKETGLYNEQFF.